This T cell receptor beta chain was obtained from a study of CD8+ T cells in alopecia areata. Treatment reported: oral pan-JAK inhibitor, 5-10 mg twice daily. Following RNA extraction, reverse transcription yielded cDNA that acted as the sequencing template. TCRdb keeps only in-frame clones here, not all; method: immunoSEQ multiplex PCR. Of about 150,000 clones listed, 50% to 70% were seen once; the top ten hold around 0.91%. Germline values: CDR1 SQVTM, CDR2 ANQGSEA. V lost 2 bases to trimming and J lost 2 bases; unmatched junction nucleotides: 7. The CDR3 is made up of 15 amino acids. The receptor was derived from a human donor with alopecia areata. This specimen consisted of CD4+ T cells sorted from blood, obtained at week 4, from a patient treated with tofacitinib. The rearrangement links TRBV29-1 to TRBJ2-7; 9 nucleotides agree with TRBD2. The CDR3 loop reads CSVETASGATYEQYF. The CDR3 nucleotides are TGCAGCGTTGAAACGGCTAGCGGGGCTACCTACGAGCAGTACTTC.